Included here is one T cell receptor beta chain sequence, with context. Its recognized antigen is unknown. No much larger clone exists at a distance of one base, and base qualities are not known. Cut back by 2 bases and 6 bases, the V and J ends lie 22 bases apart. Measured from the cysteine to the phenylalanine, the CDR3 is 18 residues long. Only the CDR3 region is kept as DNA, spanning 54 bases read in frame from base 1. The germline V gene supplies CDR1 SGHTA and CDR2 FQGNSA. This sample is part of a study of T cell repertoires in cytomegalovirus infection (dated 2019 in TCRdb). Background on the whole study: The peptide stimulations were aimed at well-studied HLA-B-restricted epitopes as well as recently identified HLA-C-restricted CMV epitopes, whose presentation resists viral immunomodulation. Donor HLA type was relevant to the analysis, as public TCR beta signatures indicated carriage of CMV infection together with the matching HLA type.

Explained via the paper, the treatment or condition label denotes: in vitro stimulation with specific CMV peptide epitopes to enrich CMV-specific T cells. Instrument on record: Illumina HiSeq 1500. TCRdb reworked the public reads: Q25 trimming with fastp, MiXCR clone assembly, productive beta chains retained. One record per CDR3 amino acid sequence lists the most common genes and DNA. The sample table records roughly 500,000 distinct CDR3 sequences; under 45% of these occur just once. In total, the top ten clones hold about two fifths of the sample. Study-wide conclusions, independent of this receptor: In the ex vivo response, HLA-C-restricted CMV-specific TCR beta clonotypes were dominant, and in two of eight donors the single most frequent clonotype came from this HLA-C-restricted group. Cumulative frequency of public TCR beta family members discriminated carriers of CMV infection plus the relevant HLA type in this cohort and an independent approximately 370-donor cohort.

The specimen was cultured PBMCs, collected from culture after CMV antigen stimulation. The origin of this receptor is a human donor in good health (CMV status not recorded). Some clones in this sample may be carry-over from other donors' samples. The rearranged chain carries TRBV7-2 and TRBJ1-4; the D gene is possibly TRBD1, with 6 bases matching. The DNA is TGTGCCAGCAGCTTAAGGGGGGGTCAGTGGGCCTCCTATGAAAAACTGTTTTTT. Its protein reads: CASSLRGGQWASYEKLFF. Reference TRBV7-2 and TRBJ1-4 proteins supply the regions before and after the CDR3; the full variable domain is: GAGVSQSPSNKVTEKGKDVELRCDPISGHTALYWYRQSLGQGLEFLIYFQGNSAPDKSGLPSDRFSAERTGGSVSTLTIQRTQQEDSAVYLCASSLRGGQWASYEKLFFGSGTQLSVL.